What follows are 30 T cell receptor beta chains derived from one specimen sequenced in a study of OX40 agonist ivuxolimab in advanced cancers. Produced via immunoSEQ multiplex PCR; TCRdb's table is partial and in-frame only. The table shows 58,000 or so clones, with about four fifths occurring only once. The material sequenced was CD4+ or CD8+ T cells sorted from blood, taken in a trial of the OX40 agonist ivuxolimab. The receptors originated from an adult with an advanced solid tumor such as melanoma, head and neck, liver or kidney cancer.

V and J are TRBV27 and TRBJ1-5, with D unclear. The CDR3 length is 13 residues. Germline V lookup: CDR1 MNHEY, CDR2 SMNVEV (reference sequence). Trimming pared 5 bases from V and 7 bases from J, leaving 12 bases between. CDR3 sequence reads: CASSDEGYQPQHF. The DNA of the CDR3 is TGTGCCAGCAGTGATGAGGGATACCAGCCCCAGCATTTT.

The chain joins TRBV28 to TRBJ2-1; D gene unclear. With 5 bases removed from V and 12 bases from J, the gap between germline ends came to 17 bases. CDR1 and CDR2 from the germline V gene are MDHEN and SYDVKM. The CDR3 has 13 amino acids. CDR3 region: CASSPPTGVGQFF. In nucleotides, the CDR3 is TGTGCCAGCAGTCCACCAACCGGCGTGGGGCAGTTCTTC.

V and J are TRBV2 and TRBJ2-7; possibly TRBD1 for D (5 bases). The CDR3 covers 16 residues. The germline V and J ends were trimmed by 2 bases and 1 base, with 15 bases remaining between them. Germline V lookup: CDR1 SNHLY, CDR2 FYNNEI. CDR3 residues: CASSESAGLISYEQYF. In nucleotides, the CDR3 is TGTGCCAGCAGTGAAAGCGCAGGGTTGATTTCCTACGAGCAGTACTTC. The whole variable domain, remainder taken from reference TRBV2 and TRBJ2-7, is EPEVTQTPSHQVTQMGQEVILRCVPISNHLYFYWYRQILGQKVEFLVSFYNNEISEKSEIFDDQFSVERPDGSNFTLKIRSTKLEDSAMYFCASSESAGLISYEQYFGPGTRLTVT.

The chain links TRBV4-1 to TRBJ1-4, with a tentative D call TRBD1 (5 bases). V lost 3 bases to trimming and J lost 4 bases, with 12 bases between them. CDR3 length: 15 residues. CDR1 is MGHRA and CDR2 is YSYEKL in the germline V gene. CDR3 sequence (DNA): TGCGCCAGCAGCCAGTTACGGGGCTATAATGAAAAACTGTTTTTT. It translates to CASSQLRGYNEKLFF.

Here the CDR3 DNA reads TGTGCCAGTAGTATGGCAGCGATGAACACTGAAGCTTTCTTT. The encoded protein is CASSMAAMNTEAFF. V gene TRBV19 combines with J gene TRBJ1-1, with D hard to call. This CDR3 region has 14 residues. The germline V gene encodes CDR1 LNHDA and CDR2 SQIVND (reference sequence). V lost 3 bases, J lost 0 bases, and 8 bases lay in between.

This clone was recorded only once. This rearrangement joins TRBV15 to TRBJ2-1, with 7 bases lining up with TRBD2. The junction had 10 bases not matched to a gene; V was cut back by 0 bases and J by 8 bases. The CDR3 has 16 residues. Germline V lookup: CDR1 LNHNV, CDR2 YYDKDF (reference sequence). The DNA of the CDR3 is TGTGCCACCAGCAGAGATAGGGCTAGCGGTCGGCATGAGCAGTTCTTC. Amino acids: CATSRDRASGRHEQFF.

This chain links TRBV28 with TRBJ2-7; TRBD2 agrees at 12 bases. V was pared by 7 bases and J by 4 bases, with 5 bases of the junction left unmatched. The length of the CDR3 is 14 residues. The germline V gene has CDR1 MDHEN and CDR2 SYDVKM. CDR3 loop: CASNLAGGPYEQYF. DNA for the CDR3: TGTGCCAGCAACCTAGCGGGAGGGCCTTACGAGCAGTACTTC.

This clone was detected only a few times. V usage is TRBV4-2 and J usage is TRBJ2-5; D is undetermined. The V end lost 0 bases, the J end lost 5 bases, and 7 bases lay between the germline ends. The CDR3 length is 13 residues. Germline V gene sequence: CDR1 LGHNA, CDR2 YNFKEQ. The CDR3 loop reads CASSQEALETQYF. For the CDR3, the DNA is TGTGCCAGCAGCCAAGAAGCTTTGGAGACCCAGTACTTC.

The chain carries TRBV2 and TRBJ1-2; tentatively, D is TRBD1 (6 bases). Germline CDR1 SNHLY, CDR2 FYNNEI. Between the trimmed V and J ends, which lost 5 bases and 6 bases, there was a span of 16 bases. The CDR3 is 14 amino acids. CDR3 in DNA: TGTGCCAGCAGTATCAACATGAACAGGGATGGCTACACCTTC. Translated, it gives CASSINMNRDGYTF.

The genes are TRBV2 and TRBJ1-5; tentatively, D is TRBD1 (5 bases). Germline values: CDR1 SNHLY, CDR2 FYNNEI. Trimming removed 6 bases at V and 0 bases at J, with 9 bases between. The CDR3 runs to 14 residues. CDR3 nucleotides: TGTGCCAGCAGCCCTCAGGGTAGCAATCAGCCCCAGCATTTT. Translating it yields CASSPQGSNQPQHF.

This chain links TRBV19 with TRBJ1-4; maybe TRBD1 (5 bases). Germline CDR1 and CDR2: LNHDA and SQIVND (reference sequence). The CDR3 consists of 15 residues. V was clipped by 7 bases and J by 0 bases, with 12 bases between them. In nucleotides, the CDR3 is TGTGCCAGTAAGGGGACGGATGCAACTAATGAAAAACTGTTTTTT. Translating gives CASKGTDATNEKLFF. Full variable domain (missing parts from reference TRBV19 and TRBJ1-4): DGGITQSPKYLFRKEGQNVTLSCEQNLNHDAMYWYRQDPGQGLRLIYYSQIVNDFQKGDIAEGYSVSREKKESFPLTVTSAQKNPTAFYLCASKGTDATNEKLFFGSGTQLSVL.

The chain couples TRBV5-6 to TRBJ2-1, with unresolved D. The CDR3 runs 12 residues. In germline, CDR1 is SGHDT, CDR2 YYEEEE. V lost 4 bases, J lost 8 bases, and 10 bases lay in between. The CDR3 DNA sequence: TGTGCCAGCAGCATTAAGTGGGATGAGCAGTTCTTC. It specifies CASSIKWDEQFF.

CDR3 nucleotides: TGTGCCAGCAGCTTTCCCGTAAGGGTTCCGAACACCGGGGAGCTGTTTTTT. Its translation: CASSFPVRVPNTGELFF. The chain has TRBV7-3 and TRBJ2-2; D remains ambiguous. Germline V lookup: CDR1 SGHTA, CDR2 FQGTGA. The CDR3 has 17 amino acids. V gave up 3 bases and J gave up 0 bases, with 14 bases separating them.

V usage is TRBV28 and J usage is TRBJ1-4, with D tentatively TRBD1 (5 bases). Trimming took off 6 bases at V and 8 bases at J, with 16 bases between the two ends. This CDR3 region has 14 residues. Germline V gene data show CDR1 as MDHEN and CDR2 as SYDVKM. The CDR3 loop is CASRPGGGYEKLFF. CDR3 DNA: TGTGCCAGCAGACCCGGGGGGGGTTACGAAAAACTGTTTTTT.

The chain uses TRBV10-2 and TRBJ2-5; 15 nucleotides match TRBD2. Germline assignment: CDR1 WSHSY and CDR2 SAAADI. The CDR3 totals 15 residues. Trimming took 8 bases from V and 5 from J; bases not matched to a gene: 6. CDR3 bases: TGCGCCAGCGGACTAGCGGGAGGGGTAGTGGAGACCCAGTACTTC. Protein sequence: CASGLAGGVVETQYF.

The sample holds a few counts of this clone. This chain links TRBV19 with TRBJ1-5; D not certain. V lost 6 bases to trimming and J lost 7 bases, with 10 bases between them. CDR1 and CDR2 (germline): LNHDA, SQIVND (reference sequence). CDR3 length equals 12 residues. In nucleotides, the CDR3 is TGTGCCAGTAGGGCCGAAGAGCAGCCCCAGCATTTT. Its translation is CASRAEEQPQHF.

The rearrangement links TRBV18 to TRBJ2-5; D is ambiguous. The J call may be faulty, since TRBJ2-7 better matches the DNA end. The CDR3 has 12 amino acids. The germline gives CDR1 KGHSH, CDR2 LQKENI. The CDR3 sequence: CASSPSSYEQYF. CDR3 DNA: TGTGCCAGCTCACCTAGCTCCTACGAGCAGTACTTC.

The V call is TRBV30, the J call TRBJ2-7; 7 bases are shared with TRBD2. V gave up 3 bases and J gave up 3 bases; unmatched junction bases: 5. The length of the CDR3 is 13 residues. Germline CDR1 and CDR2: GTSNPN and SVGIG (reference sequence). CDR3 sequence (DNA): TGTGCCTGGAGCCCCGGGGGGAGCTACGAGCAGTACTTC. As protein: CAWSPGGSYEQYF.

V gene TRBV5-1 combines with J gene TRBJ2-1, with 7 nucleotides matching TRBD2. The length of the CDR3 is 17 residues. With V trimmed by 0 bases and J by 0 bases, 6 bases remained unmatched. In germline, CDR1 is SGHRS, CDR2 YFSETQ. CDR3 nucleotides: TGCGCCAGCAGCTTGGCCAGCGGGGCGAGCTCCTACAATGAGCAGTTCTTC. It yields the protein CASSLASGASSYNEQFF.

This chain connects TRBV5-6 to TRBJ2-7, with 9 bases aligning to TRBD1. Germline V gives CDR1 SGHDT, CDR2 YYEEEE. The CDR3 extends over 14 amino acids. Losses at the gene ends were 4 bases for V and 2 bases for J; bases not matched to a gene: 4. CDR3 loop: CASSIGTGPYEQYF. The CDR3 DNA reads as TGTGCCAGCAGCATCGGGACAGGGCCCTACGAGCAGTACTTC.

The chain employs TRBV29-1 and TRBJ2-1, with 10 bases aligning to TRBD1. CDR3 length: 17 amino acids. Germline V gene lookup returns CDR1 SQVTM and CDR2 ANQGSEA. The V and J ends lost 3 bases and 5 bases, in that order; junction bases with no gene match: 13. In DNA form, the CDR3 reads TGCAGCGTTGAGAGACAGGGGGCGTCTAGCGCCCACAATGAGCAGTTCTTC. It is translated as CSVERQGASSAHNEQFF.

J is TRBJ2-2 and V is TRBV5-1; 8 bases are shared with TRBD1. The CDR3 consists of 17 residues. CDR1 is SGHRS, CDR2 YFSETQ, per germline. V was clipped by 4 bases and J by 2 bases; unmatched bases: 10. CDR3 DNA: TGCGCCAGCAGCCGGGAGTCGACAGGGGTTAACACCGGGGAGCTGTTTTTT. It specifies CASSRESTGVNTGELFF.

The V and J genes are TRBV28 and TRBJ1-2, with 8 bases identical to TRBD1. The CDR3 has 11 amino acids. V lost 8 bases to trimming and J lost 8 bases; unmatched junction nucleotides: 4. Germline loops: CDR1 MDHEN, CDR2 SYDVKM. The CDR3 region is CASGQGRGYTF. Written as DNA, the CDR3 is TGTGCCAGCGGACAGGGTAGAGGCTACACCTTC.

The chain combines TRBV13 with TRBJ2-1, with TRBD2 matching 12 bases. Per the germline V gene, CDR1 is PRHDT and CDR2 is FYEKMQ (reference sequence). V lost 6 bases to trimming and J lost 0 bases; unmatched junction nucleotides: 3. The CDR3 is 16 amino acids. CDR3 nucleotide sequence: TGTGCCAGCAGGCTAGCGGGAGGGAACTCCTACAATGAGCAGTTCTTC. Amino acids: CASRLAGGNSYNEQFF.

The CDR3 DNA reads TGTGCCAGCAGCTCGACAGGGGGCTGGGGTGAAAAACTGTTTTTT. The encoded protein is CASSSTGGWGEKLFF. The chain has TRBV7-9 and TRBJ1-4, with 10 bases identical to TRBD1. Per the germline V gene, CDR1 is SEHNR and CDR2 is FQNEAQ (reference sequence). The CDR3 length is 15 residues. V trimming: 4 bases; J trimming: 7 bases; junction bases outside the gene matches: 6.

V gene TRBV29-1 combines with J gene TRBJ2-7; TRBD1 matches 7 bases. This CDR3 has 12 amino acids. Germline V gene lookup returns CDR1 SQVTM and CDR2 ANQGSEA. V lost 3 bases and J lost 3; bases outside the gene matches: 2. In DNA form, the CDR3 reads TGCAGCGTTGAGAACAGGGGCTACGAGCAGTACTTC. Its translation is CSVENRGYEQYF.

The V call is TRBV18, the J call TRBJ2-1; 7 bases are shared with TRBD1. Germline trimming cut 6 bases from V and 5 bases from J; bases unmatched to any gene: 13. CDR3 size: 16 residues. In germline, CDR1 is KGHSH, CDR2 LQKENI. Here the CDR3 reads CASSPGTDQNHNEQFF. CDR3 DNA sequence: TGTGCCAGCTCTCCCGGGACAGATCAGAACCACAATGAGCAGTTCTTC.

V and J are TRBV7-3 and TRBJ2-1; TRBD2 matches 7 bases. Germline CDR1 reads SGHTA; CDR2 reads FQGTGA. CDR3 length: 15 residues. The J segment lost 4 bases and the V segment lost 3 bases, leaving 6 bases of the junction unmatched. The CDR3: CASSLAAGPYNEQFF. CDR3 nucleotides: TGTGCCAGCAGCTTGGCAGCGGGACCATACAATGAGCAGTTCTTC.

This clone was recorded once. CDR3 nucleotide sequence: TGTGCCAGCAGTCTAGGGGGCGCGGACTATGGCTACACCTTC. It is translated as CASSLGGADYGYTF. The chain has TRBV28 and TRBJ1-2; 7 bases agree with TRBD1. Germline V gene data show CDR1 as MDHEN and CDR2 as SYDVKM. Trimming at V came to 5 bases and at J to 3 bases, leaving 6 bases not matched to a gene. CDR3 length equals 14 residues.

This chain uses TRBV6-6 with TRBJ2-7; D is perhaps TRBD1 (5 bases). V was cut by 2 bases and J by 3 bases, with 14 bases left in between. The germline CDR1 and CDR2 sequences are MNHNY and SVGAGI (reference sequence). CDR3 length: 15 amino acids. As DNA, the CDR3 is TGTGCCAGCAGTTACCGCCCCCGGCAGGGCTACGAGCAGTACTTC. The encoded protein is CASSYRPRQGYEQYF.